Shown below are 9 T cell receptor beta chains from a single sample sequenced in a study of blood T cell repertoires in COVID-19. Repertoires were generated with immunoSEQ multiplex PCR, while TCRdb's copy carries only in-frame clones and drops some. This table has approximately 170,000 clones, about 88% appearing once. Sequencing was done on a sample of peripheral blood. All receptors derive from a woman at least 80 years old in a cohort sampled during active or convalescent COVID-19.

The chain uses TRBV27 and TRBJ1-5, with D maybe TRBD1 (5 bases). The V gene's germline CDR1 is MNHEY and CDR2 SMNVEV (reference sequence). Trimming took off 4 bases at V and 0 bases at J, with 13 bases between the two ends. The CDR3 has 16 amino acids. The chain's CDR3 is CASSSLSGVSNQPQHF. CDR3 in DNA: TGTGCCAGCAGTTCCCTCTCGGGGGTTAGCAATCAGCCCCAGCATTTT.

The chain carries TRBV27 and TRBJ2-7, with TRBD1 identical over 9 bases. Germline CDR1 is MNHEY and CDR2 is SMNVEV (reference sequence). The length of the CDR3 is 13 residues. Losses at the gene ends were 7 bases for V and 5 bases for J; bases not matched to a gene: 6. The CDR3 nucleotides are TGTGCCAGCACTTCCGGACAGGGGAACGAGCAGTACTTC. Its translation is CASTSGQGNEQYF.

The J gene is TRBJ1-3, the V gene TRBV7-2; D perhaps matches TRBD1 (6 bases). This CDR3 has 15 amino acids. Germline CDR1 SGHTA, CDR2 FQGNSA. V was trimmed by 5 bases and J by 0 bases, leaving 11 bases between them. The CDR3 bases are TGTGCCAGCAGCGCCAGGGGCGGCTCTGGAAACACCATATATTTT. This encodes CASSARGGSGNTIYF.

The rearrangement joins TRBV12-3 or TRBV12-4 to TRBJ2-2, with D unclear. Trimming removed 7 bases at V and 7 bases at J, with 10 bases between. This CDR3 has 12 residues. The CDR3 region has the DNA TGTGCCAGCACGAGGCCGGGCGGGGAGCTGTTTTTT. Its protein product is CASTRPGGELFF.

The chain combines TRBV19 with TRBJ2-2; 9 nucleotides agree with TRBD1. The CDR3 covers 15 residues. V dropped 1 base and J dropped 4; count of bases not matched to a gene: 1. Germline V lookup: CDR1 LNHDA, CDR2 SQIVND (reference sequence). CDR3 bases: TGTGCCAGTAGTATAGGACAGGGGGGCACCGGGGAGCTGTTTTTT. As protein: CASSIGQGGTGELFF. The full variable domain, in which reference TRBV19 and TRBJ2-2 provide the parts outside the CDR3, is DGGITQSPKYLFRKEGQNVTLSCEQNLNHDAMYWYRQDPGQGLRLIYYSQIVNDFQKGDIAEGYSVSREKKESFPLTVTSAQKNPTAFYLCASSIGQGGTGELFFGEGSRLTVL.

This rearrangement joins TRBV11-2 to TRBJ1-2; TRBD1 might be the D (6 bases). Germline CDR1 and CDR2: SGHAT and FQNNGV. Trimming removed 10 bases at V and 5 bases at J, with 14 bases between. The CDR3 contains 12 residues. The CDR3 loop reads CAIEQGRYGYTF. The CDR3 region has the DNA TGTGCCATCGAACAGGGTCGATATGGCTACACCTTC.

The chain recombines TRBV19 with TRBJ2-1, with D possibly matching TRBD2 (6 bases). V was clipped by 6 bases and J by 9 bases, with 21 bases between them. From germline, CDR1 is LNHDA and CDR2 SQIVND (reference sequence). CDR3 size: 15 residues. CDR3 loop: CASSPVSGFLGEQFF. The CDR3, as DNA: TGTGCCAGTAGCCCGGTTAGCGGTTTCCTAGGTGAGCAGTTCTTC.

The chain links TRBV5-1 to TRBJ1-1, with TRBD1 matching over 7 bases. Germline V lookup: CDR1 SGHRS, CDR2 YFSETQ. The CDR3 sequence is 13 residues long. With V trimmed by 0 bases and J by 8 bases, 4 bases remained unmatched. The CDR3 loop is CASSLATGVEAFF. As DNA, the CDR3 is TGCGCCAGCAGCTTGGCAACAGGGGTAGAAGCTTTCTTT.

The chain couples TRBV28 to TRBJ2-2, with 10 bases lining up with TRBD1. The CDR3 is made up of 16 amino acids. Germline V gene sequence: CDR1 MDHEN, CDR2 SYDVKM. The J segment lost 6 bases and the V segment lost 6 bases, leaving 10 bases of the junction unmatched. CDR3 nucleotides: TGTGCCAGCAGCAGCCGGGACAGGGGACATTCCGGGGAGCTGTTTTTT. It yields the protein CASSSRDRGHSGELFF.